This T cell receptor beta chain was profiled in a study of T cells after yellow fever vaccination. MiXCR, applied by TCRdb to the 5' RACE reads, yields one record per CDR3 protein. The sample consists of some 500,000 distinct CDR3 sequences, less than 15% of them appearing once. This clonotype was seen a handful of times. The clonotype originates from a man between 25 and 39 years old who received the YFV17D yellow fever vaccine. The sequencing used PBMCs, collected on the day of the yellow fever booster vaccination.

CDR3 sequence (DNA): TGTGCCAGCAGCTGGGACTTATCGGAAGGGAGGGAGACCCAGTACTTC. Translated: CASSWDLSEGRETQYF. The genes are TRBV13 and TRBJ2-5; D is perhaps TRBD2 (6 bases). Germline-derived CDR1 and CDR2 are PRHDT and FYEKMQ (reference sequence). Between the trimmed V and J ends, which lost 4 bases and 5 bases, there was a span of 20 bases. The CDR3 is 16 residues long.